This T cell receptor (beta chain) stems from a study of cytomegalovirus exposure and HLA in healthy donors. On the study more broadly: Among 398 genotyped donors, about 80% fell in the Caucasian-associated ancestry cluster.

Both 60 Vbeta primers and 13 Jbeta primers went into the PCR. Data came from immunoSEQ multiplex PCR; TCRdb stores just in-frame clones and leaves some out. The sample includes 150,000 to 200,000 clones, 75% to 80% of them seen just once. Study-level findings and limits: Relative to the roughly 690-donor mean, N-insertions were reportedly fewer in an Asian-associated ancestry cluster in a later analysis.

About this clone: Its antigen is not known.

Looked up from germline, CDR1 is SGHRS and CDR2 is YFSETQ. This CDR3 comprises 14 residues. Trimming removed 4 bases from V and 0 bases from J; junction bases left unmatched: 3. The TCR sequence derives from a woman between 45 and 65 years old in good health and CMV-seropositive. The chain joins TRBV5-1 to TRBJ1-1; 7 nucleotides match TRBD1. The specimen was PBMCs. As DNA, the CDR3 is TGCGCCAGCAGCCCGGACAGGATGAACACTGAAGCTTTCTTT. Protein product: CASSPDRMNTEAFF.